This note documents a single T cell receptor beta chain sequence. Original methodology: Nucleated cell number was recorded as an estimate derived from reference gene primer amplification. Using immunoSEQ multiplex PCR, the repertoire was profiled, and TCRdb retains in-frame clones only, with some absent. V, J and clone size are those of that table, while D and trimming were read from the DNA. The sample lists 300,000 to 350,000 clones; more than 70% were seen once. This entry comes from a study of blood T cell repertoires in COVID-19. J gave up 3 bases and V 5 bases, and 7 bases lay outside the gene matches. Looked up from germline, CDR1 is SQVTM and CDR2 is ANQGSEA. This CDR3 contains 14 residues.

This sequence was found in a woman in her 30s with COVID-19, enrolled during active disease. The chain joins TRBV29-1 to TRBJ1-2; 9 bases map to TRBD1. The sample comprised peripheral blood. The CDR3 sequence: CSVMYRTGDYGYTF. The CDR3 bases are TGCAGCGTTATGTATCGGACAGGGGACTATGGCTACACCTTC.